Below are 30 T cell receptor beta chains sequenced from a single sample in a study of blood T cell repertoires in COVID-19. Profiled with immunoSEQ multiplex PCR; TCRdb holds only in-frame clones, not every one. The table includes 250,000 to 350,000 clones, roughly 90% detected once. The sequenced sample consisted of peripheral blood. These receptor sequences come from a woman aged 25 to 39 with COVID-19, enrolled during active disease.

The chain is built from TRBV30 and TRBJ2-3; 13 bases are shared with TRBD2. CDR3 length equals 16 residues. The germline V gene has CDR1 GTSNPN and CDR2 SVGIG (reference sequence). The J segment lost 6 bases and the V segment lost 3 bases, leaving 9 bases of the junction unmatched. CDR3 residues: CAWSDTLAGGRDTQYF. DNA for the CDR3: TGTGCCTGGAGCGACACACTAGCGGGAGGGAGGGATACGCAGTATTTT.

The rearrangement uses TRBV18 and TRBJ2-5, with 9 bases that match TRBD2. The CDR3 is made up of 15 amino acids. Per germline, CDR1 KGHSH and CDR2 LQKENI. J gave up 2 bases and V 3 bases, and 4 bases lay outside the gene matches. For the CDR3, the DNA is TGTGCCAGCTCACCGATAGCGGGAGAGCAAGAGACCCAGTACTTC. It encodes CASSPIAGEQETQYF.

The chain carries TRBV27 and TRBJ1-6, with TRBD1 matching 10 bases. This CDR3 has 16 residues. Germline-derived CDR1 and CDR2 are MNHEY and SMNVEV (reference sequence). Trimming took 5 bases from V and 8 from J; bases not matched to a gene: 9. In DNA, the CDR3 is TGTGCCAGCAGTCTCCGGGACAGGGGAGGGGATTCACCCCTCCACTTT. Encoded protein: CASSLRDRGGDSPLHF.

The V call is TRBV12-3 or TRBV12-4, the J call TRBJ2-1, with 7 bases lining up with TRBD2. Trimming removed 6 bases from V and 11 bases from J; junction bases left unmatched: 7. The CDR3 has 12 residues. The CDR3 sequence: CASRSSGLKQFF. CDR3 DNA sequence: TGTGCCAGCAGGTCTAGCGGTTTAAAGCAGTTCTTC.

This clone has only a few counts. This sequence joins TRBV2 and TRBJ2-7, with a possible D match to TRBD2 (6 bases). Trimming pared 6 bases from V and 3 bases from J, leaving 6 bases between. CDR1 is SNHLY, CDR2 FYNNEI, per germline. The CDR3 totals 11 residues. The CDR3 DNA sequence: TGTGCCAGCAGGGACTACTACGAGCAGTACTTC. Translation gives CASRDYYEQYF.

This clone was picked up one time. The rearrangement joins TRBV6-5 to TRBJ1-5; perhaps TRBD1 as D (5 bases). CDR1 MNHEY and CDR2 SVGAGI come from the germline V gene. V lost 6 bases and J lost 2, with 8 bases in between. CDR3 length equals 13 residues. The CDR3: CASRGVGNQPQHF. The CDR3 bases are TGTGCCAGCAGAGGGGTTGGCAATCAGCCCCAGCATTTT.

The rearrangement links TRBV28 to TRBJ2-7, with 7 bases matching TRBD2. This CDR3 has 15 amino acids. After removal of 6 bases from V and 5 bases from J, the junction contained 13 bases not matched to a gene. Germline CDR1 reads MDHEN; CDR2 reads SYDVKM. The CDR3 DNA reads TGTGCCAGCAGGCCCTGGCGGGAGTACGGGAACGAGCAGTACTTC. Translating it yields CASRPWREYGNEQYF.

The rearrangement links TRBV3-1 (or the pseudogene TRBV3-2) to TRBJ2-7; D unresolved. Germline V gene lookup returns CDR1 LGHDT and CDR2 YNNKEL (reference sequence). The CDR3 consists of 14 residues. V lost 4 bases and J lost 3, with 13 bases in between. The CDR3 coding sequence is TGTGCCAGCAGCCCCAAGCCCGGTGACTACGAGCAGTACTTC. It encodes CASSPKPGDYEQYF.

The V call is TRBV5-1, the J call TRBJ1-4; 9 bases fit TRBD1. The germline V gene has CDR1 SGHRS and CDR2 YFSETQ. The CDR3 covers 14 residues. V gave up 4 bases and J gave up 8 bases; unmatched junction bases: 6. The CDR3 spells CASSTTGGLEKLFF. In DNA form, the CDR3 reads TGCGCCAGCAGCACCACAGGGGGCTTGGAAAAACTGTTTTTT.

The chain combines TRBV19 with TRBJ2-3; 11 nucleotides align to TRBD2. V gave up 1 base and J gave up 1 base; unmatched junction bases: 7. CDR3 length equals 18 residues. The germline CDR1 and CDR2 sequences are LNHDA and SQIVND (reference sequence). CDR3 sequence: CASSIGTSGSSGTDTQYF. The CDR3 bases are TGTGCCAGTAGTATAGGTACTAGCGGGAGTAGTGGCACAGATACGCAGTATTTT.

For the CDR3, the DNA is TGTGCCACCAGTGATTCTAGAGGCGCTTACAATGAGCAGTTCTTC. Translation gives CATSDSRGAYNEQFF. The rearrangement links TRBV24-1 to TRBJ2-1; D unresolved. CDR3 size: 15 residues. The germline V gene has CDR1 KGHDR and CDR2 SFDVKD. V was pared by 2 bases and J by 4 bases, with 11 bases between.

The chain joins TRBV4-1 to TRBJ2-7, with TRBD1 matching over 8 bases. CDR3 length: 15 residues. V gave up 1 base and J gave up 6 bases; unmatched junction bases: 8. The germline V gene encodes CDR1 MGHRA and CDR2 YSYEKL. In DNA, the CDR3 is TGCGCCAGCAGCCAAGCTGGTGCAGGGGGCGGCGAGCAGTACTTC. It codes for CASSQAGAGGGEQYF.

The chain links TRBV5-4 to TRBJ2-5; TRBD2 agrees at 12 bases. Germline-derived CDR1 and CDR2 are SGHNT and YYREEE (reference sequence). The CDR3 runs 15 residues. V lost 4 bases and J lost 4; bases outside the gene matches: 5. The CDR3 loop is CASSAGLAGGETQYF. The CDR3 bases are TGTGCCAGCAGCGCGGGACTAGCGGGTGGAGAGACCCAGTACTTC.

The rearrangement joins TRBV10-3 to TRBJ2-1; D call uncertain. Germline V lookup: CDR1 ENHRY, CDR2 SYGVKD. The CDR3 loop spans 11 amino acids. V was trimmed by 6 bases and J by 7 bases, leaving 7 bases between them. CDR3 loop: CAIRGVNEQFF. The CDR3 region has the DNA TGTGCCATCAGGGGCGTGAATGAGCAGTTCTTC.

The chain carries TRBV4-3 and TRBJ2-2, with 8 bases matching TRBD1. Trimming at V came to 4 bases and at J to 3 bases, leaving 7 bases not matched to a gene. Per the germline V gene, CDR1 is LGHNA and CDR2 is YSLEER. The CDR3 is 16 residues long. CDR3 coding DNA: TGCGCCAGCAGCCCCGCCGGGACAGGATACACCGGGGAGCTGTTTTTT. The encoded protein is CASSPAGTGYTGELFF.

This chain links TRBV25-1 with TRBJ1-4; D not resolved. Germline lookup yields CDR1 MGHDK and CDR2 SYGVNS. Trimming stripped 0 bases from V and 8 bases from J, with 10 bases between. The CDR3 has 14 residues. Written as DNA, the CDR3 is TGTGCCAGCAGTGAATATCTGGCGGGAGAAAAACTGTTTTTT. Protein sequence: CASSEYLAGEKLFF.

The gene calls are TRBV6-5 and TRBJ1-6; 8 nucleotides align to TRBD1. CDR1 is MNHEY and CDR2 is SVGAGI in the germline V gene. CDR3 length: 14 residues. Trimming removed 6 bases from V and 9 bases from J; junction bases left unmatched: 7. CDR3 loop: CASSRGQGSSPLHF. CDR3 DNA: TGTGCCAGCAGCCGAGGACAGGGAAGTTCACCCCTCCACTTT.

The V gene is TRBV18, the J gene TRBJ2-7; D is perhaps TRBD1 (5 bases). Per the germline V gene, CDR1 is KGHSH and CDR2 is LQKENI. This CDR3 region has 13 residues. V lost 3 bases, J lost 4 bases, and 10 bases lay in between. In DNA, the CDR3 is TGTGCCAGCTCACCGCAGGGCCTTTACGAGCAGTACTTC. Its protein product is CASSPQGLYEQYF. The variable domain in full, with the rest retrieved from reference TRBV18 and TRBJ2-7, is NAGVMQNPRHLVRRRGQEARLRCSPMKGHSHVYWYRQLPEEGLKFMVYLQKENIIDESGMPKERFSAEFPKEGPSILRIQQVVRGDSAAYFCASSPQGLYEQYFGPGTRLTVT.

The chain combines TRBV5-8 with TRBJ2-1; 10 bases are shared with TRBD2. There are 15 residues in the CDR3. Germline lookup yields CDR1 SGHTS and CDR2 YDEGEE. J lost 3 bases, V lost 4 bases, and 4 bases had no gene match. CDR3 in DNA: TGTGCCAGCAGCGGGCGGACTAGCGGCTACAATGAGCAGTTCTTC. Translation: CASSGRTSGYNEQFF.

CDR3 sequence: CASSLGTGSDTEAFF. CDR3 bases: TGTGCCAGCTCACTAGGGACAGGGTCGGACACTGAAGCTTTCTTT. The chain recombines TRBV18 with TRBJ1-1, with 9 bases aligning to TRBD1. The CDR3 sequence is 15 residues long. The junction had 6 bases not matched to a gene; V was cut back by 4 bases and J by 3 bases. CDR1 and CDR2 from the germline V gene are KGHSH and LQKENI.

The rearrangement links TRBV19 to TRBJ2-6; 8 bases are shared with TRBD2. The CDR3 covers 16 residues. Trimming cost V 4 bases and J 2 bases; bases outside gene matches: 4. From germline, CDR1 is LNHDA and CDR2 SQIVND (reference sequence). CDR3 nucleotides: TGTGCCAGTAGTACAGCGGGAGCCCCTGGGGCCAACGTCCTGACTTTC. It specifies CASSTAGAPGANVLTF.

The chain employs TRBV6-5 and TRBJ1-6, with D uncertain. CDR3 size: 15 residues. The V gene's germline CDR1 is MNHEY and CDR2 SVGAGI. The V end lost 7 bases, the J end lost 7 bases, and 17 bases lay between the germline ends. DNA for the CDR3: TGTGCCAGCACCAGGAGGCCAGGCTTCAATTCACCCCTCCACTTT. Translated: CASTRRPGFNSPLHF.

This rearrangement joins TRBV29-1 to TRBJ1-1; TRBD1 matches at 10 bases. The CDR3 is made up of 13 amino acids. With V trimmed by 7 bases and J by 1 base, 3 bases remained unmatched. Germline assignment: CDR1 SQVTM and CDR2 ANQGSEA. The CDR3 bases are TGCAGCGGGGGGACAGGGGCGAACACTGAAGCTTTCTTT. Its translation: CSGGTGANTEAFF.

This CDR3 reads CASSFLLAGSGELFF. Here the CDR3 DNA reads TGTGCCAGCAGTTTCTTGCTAGCGGGGTCGGGGGAGCTGTTTTTT. The chain has TRBV28 and TRBJ2-2, with TRBD2 identical over 9 bases. The CDR3 consists of 15 residues. Germline CDR1 reads MDHEN; CDR2 reads SYDVKM. The V gene end was trimmed by 3 bases and the J gene end by 8 bases; junction bases not matched to a gene: 7.

The J gene is TRBJ1-1, the V gene TRBV19, with D maybe TRBD1 (5 bases). V was cut by 9 bases and J by 5 bases, with 22 bases left in between. Germline CDR1 reads LNHDA; CDR2 reads SQIVND (reference sequence). The length of the CDR3 is 15 residues. Here the CDR3 DNA reads TGTGCCAGCTCAAAGACAGCAACAGGTGGGACTGAAGCTTTCTTT. Amino acid sequence: CASSKTATGGTEAFF.

J is TRBJ2-3 and V is TRBV2, with no clear D. The CDR3 is 12 amino acids. Trimming shortened V by 7 bases and J by 2 bases, and 7 bases separated the two germline ends. In germline, CDR1 is SNHLY, CDR2 FYNNEI. The CDR3 DNA reads TGTGCCAGCAAACGAGTCACAGATACGCAGTATTTT. It codes for CASKRVTDTQYF.

This chain connects TRBV9 to TRBJ2-1, with 11 bases fitting TRBD1. Germline values: CDR1 SGDLS, CDR2 YYNGEE. This CDR3 has 17 residues. After removal of 0 bases from V and 3 bases from J, the junction contained 5 bases not matched to a gene. DNA for the CDR3: TGTGCCAGCAGCGTAGCCCGGACAGGGGGCTACTACAATGAGCAGTTCTTC. It yields the protein CASSVARTGGYYNEQFF.

The V gene is TRBV28, the J gene TRBJ2-4, with 7 bases aligning to TRBD1. From germline, CDR1 is MDHEN and CDR2 SYDVKM. This CDR3 contains 16 residues. V was clipped by 6 bases and J by 0 bases; unmatched bases: 8. CDR3 residues: CASSPGTALAKNIQYF. DNA for the CDR3: TGTGCCAGCAGCCCCGGGACAGCCTTAGCCAAAAACATTCAGTACTTC.

This clone was observed once. The chain carries TRBV18 and TRBJ2-2, with TRBD2 as a possible D gene (5 bases). Germline loops: CDR1 KGHSH, CDR2 LQKENI. The CDR3 is made up of 16 amino acids. V lost 1 base to trimming and J lost 6 bases, with 15 bases between them. The CDR3 loop is CASSPLQRRVSGELFF. For the CDR3, the DNA is TGTGCCAGCTCACCACTTCAGAGGCGGGTATCCGGGGAGCTGTTTTTT.

This clone was seen more than once but under ten times. The V call is TRBV25-1, the J call TRBJ2-7; TRBD1 matches at 7 bases. With V trimmed by 5 bases and J by 1 base, 5 bases remained unmatched. Germline-derived CDR1 and CDR2 are MGHDK and SYGVNS. CDR3 length: 14 amino acids. CDR3 in amino acids: CASSRDRVSYEQYF. The CDR3 DNA sequence: TGTGCCAGCAGTAGGGACAGAGTGTCCTACGAGCAGTACTTC.